This T cell receptor (beta chain) was captured by sequencing in a study of T-cell memory formation after mild COVID-19. From 5'RACE with constant-segment primers came TCR alpha and TCR beta cDNA libraries that carried sample barcodes and UMIs. MiXCR was run by TCRdb on the 5' RACE reads, yielding one entry per CDR3 protein. The table has about 270,000 distinct CDR3 sequences, less than 20% seen once; the top ten hold 2.1%. V lost 4 bases to trimming and J lost 1 base, with 13 bases between them. The CDR3 sequence is 15 residues long. Germline V lookup: CDR1 LGHDT, CDR2 YNNKEL (reference sequence). The rearrangement uses TRBV3-1 and TRBJ1-1; tentative D call: TRBD1 (5 bases). The TCR comes from an adult woman who had mild COVID-19 (a few samples of this study predate the infection). Cell type and time point are not known. The sample was PBMCs or a T cell subset sorted from them (not recorded which). CDR3 DNA: TGTGCCAGCAGCCCCCGGGACGGGCGGAACACTGAAGCTTTCTTT. Its protein is CASSPRDGRNTEAFF.